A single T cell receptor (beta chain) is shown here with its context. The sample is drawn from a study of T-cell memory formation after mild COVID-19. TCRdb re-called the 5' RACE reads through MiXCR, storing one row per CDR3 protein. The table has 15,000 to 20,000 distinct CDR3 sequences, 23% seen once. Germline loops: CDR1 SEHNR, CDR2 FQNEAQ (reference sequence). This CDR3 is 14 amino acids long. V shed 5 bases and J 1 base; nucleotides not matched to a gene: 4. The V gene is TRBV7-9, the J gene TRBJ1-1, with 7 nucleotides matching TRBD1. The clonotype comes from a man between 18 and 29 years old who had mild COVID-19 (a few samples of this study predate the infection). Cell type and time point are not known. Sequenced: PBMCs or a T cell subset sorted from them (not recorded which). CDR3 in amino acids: CASSKGARNTEAFF. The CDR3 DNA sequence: TGTGCCAGCAGCAAGGGGGCCAGGAACACTGAAGCTTTCTTT.